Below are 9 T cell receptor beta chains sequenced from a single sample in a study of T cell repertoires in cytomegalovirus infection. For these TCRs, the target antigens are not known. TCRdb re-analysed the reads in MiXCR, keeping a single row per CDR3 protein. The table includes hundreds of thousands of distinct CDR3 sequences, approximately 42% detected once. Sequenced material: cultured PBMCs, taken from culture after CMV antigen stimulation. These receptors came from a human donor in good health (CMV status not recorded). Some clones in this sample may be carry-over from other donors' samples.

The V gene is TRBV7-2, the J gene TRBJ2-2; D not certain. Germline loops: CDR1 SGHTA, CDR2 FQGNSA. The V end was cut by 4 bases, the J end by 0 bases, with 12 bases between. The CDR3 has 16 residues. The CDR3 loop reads CASSWKSGTNTGELFF. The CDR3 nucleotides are TGTGCCAGCAGCTGGAAATCCGGCACGAACACCGGGGAGCTGTTTTTT.

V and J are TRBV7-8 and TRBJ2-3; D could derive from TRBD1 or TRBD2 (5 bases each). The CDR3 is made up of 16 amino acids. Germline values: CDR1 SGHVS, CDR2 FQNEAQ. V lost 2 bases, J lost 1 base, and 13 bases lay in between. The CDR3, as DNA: TGTGCCAGCAGCTTACGACTGGGACCCGGCACAGATACGCAGTATTTT. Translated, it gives CASSLRLGPGTDTQYF.

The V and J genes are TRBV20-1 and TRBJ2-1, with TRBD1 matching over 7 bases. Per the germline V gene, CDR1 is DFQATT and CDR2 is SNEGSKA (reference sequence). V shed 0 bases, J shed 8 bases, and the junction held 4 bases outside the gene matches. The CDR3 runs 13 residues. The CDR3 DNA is TGCAGTGCTAGAGATCGACAGGGCGATGAGCAGTTCTTC. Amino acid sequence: CSARDRQGDEQFF.

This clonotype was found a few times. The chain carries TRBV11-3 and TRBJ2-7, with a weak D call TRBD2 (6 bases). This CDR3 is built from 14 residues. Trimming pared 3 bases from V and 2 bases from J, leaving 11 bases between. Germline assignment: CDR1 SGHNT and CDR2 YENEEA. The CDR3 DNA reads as TGTGCCAGCAGCTTCCAGTCGGGGGCCTACGAGCAGTACTTC. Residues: CASSFQSGAYEQYF.

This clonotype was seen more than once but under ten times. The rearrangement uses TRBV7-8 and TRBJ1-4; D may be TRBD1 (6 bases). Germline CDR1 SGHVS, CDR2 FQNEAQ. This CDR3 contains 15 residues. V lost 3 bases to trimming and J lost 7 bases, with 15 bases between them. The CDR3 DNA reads TGTGCCAGCAGCTTGGGATCTAGGGGGGCTGAAAAACTGTTTTTT. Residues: CASSLGSRGAEKLFF.

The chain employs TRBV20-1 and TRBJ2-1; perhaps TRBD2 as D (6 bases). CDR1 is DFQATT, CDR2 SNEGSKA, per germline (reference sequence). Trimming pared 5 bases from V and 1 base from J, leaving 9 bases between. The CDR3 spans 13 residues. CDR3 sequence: CSAAGNSYNEQFF. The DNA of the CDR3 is TGCAGTGCTGCGGGAAATTCCTACAATGAGCAGTTCTTC.

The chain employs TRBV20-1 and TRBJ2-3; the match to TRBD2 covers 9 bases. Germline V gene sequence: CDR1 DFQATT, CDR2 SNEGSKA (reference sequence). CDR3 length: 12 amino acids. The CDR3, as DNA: TGCAGCGCGGGGGGGGCCACAGATACGCAGTATTTT. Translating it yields CSAGGATDTQYF.

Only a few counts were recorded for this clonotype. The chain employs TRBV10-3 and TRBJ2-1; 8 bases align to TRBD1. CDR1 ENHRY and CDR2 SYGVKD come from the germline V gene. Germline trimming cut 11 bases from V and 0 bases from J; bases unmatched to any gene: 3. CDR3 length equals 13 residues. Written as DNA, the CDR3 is TGTGCCTCAACAGGGGGCTCCTACAATGAGCAGTTCTTC. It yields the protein CASTGGSYNEQFF.

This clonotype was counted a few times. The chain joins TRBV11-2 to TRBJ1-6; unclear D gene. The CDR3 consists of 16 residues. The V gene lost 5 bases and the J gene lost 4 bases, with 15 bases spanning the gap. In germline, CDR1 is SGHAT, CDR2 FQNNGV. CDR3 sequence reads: CASSPRLGSYNSPLHF. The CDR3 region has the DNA TGTGCCAGCAGCCCCCGTCTGGGCAGTTATAATTCACCCCTCCACTTT.